This is a list of T cell receptor beta chains from one sample in a study of blood T cell repertoires in COVID-19. Profiled with immunoSEQ multiplex PCR; TCRdb holds only in-frame clones, not every one. The sample lists approximately 300,000 clones; around 86% were seen once. The sequenced sample was PBMCs or T cells enriched from blood (not recorded which). These receptor sequences come from a man in his 60s who had recovered from COVID-19. CDR3s include the opening cysteine and the closing phenylalanine or tryptophan. The order of the fields is CDR3 DNA, CDR3 protein, J gene, clone size, D gene, V gene. D genes are given only for firm matches. A clone size is listed for some rows: how often the clone was seen (once, few, many), or a class if it is expanded.

TGTGCCAGCAGCCAAGATTTTGCCGGAGGGACCTACGAGCAGTACTTC,CASSQDFAGGTYEQYF,TRBJ2-7,.,.,TRBV4-2
TGTGCCAGTAGTATTGGGACTAGCGCCTACGAGCAGTACTTC,CASSIGTSAYEQYF,TRBJ2-7,.,TRBD2,TRBV19
TGTGCCAGCAGTGGGACTAGCGGTCGACCGATTCTAGTATCGCAGTACTTC,CASSGTSGRPILVSQYF,TRBJ2-5,.,TRBD2,TRBV28
TGTGCCACCAGCAGAGATCGAACTAGCGGGATCCTCGATACGCAGTATTTT,CATSRDRTSGILDTQYF,TRBJ2-3,.,TRBD2,TRBV15
TGTGCCAGCAGTAGGACAGGGAACTATGGCTACACCTTC,CASSRTGNYGYTF,TRBJ1-2,.,TRBD1,TRBV28
TGTGCCAGCAGTATCCAGGTTGTCTCCTACGAGCAGTACTTC,CASSIQVVSYEQYF,TRBJ2-7,.,.,TRBV2
TGTGCCAGCACGGGGAACACCGGGGAGCTGTTTTTT,CASTGNTGELFF,TRBJ2-2,.,.,TRBV28
TGCGCCAGCAGCCCGACTATGTGGGGGAGCGGGGGCACTGAAGCTTTCTTT,CASSPTMWGSGGTEAFF,TRBJ1-1,.,.,TRBV4-1
TGTGCCAACGGACAGGGGAGCTCCTACGAGCAGTACTTC,CANGQGSSYEQYF,TRBJ2-7,.,TRBD1,TRBV10-3
TGCGCCAGCAGCTTGCTAGGACTTGGGAATCAGCCCCAGCATTTT,CASSLLGLGNQPQHF,TRBJ1-5,.,.,TRBV5-1
TGTGCCTGGAGCCCAAACAGGGGCAGTAATGAAAAACTGTTTTTT,CAWSPNRGSNEKLFF,TRBJ1-4,.,TRBD1,TRBV30
TGTGCCCACGCGGGGGGGGGCCATCAGCCCCAGCATTTT,CAHAGGGHQPQHF,TRBJ1-5,.,.,TRBV28
TGTGCCAGTACGGACAGGGAGAGCTATGGCTACACCTTC,CASTDRESYGYTF,TRBJ1-2,few,TRBD1,TRBV19
TGTGCCAGCTCTCAGCTAGGGGGCCTCGGGAACACTGAAGCTTTCTTT,CASSQLGGLGNTEAFF,TRBJ1-1,.,TRBD1,TRBV18
TGTGCCAGCTCACTCTTGGGGGCAGGGGGGATGAACACTGAAGCTTTCTTT,CASSLLGAGGMNTEAFF,TRBJ1-1,.,TRBD1,TRBV18
TGTGCCAGCAGCCGGGACATTAATGAGCAGTTCTTC,CASSRDINEQFF,TRBJ2-1,few,.,TRBV7-9
TGTGCCAGCAGCCCACAGACAGGGATCTCCACTGAAGCTTTCTTT,CASSPQTGISTEAFF,TRBJ1-1,.,TRBD1,TRBV11-3
TGCGCCAGCAGCGCGGGACAGACTAACTATGGCTACACCTTC,CASSAGQTNYGYTF,TRBJ1-2,.,TRBD1,TRBV5-1
TGTGCCAGCAGCCAAGAGGGCTGGACTTTCGGCACCCGGGAGCTGTTTTTT,CASSQEGWTFGTRELFF,TRBJ2-2,.,.,TRBV3-1/TRBV3-2
TGTGCCAGCAGATCAGGGGAGGGGACTGAAGCTTTCTTT,CASRSGEGTEAFF,TRBJ1-1,.,.,TRBV28
TGCAGTGCTAGTGTGGACAGCAATGAGAACACTGAAGCTTTCTTT,CSASVDSNENTEAFF,TRBJ1-1,.,.,TRBV20-1
TGCAGCGCCTTGAACCTAGCGGGAGTTAGCACAGATACGCAGTATTTT,CSALNLAGVSTDTQYF,TRBJ2-3,.,TRBD2,TRBV29-1
TGTGCCAGCAGATCCAGGGGAACCGGGGAGCTGTTTTTT,CASRSRGTGELFF,TRBJ2-2,.,.,TRBV13
TGTGCCTCAGCGGTTGCGGGACTAGCGTTTAATGAGCAGTTCTTC,CASAVAGLAFNEQFF,TRBJ2-1,once,TRBD2,TRBV6-5
TGTGCCAGCAGACAGGGGGGCGTTATAAACCACGAGCAGTACTTC,CASRQGGVINHEQYF,TRBJ2-7,.,TRBD1,TRBV28
TGTGCCAGCAGCTTCACAGGAAATGAAAAACTGTTTTTT,CASSFTGNEKLFF,TRBJ1-4,.,.,TRBV7-9
TGCGCCAGCAGCTTGCCTGGGGGGGACTATGGCTACACCTTC,CASSLPGGDYGYTF,TRBJ1-2,.,.,TRBV5-1
TGTGCCAGCAGCGGAGAGACAGGGATACATCAGCCCCAGCATTTT,CASSGETGIHQPQHF,TRBJ1-5,.,TRBD1,TRBV11-2
TGCGCCAGCAGCCATATCATTGTGGGAGACACTGAAGCTTTCTTT,CASSHIIVGDTEAFF,TRBJ1-1,.,.,TRBV4-1
TGTGCCTGGAGTATCCTTTTGGGTAGAGGCTACGAGCAGTACTTC,CAWSILLGRGYEQYF,TRBJ2-7,.,.,TRBV30
TGTGCCAGCAGCCAAAGAGCTTCAGCGGGAGGTACCTACGAGCAGTACTTC,CASSQRASAGGTYEQYF,TRBJ2-7,.,TRBD2,TRBV4-2
TGTGCCAGTTCCCGGGACATCGGGTCGGGCGAGCAGTACTTC,CASSRDIGSGEQYF,TRBJ2-7,.,.,TRBV19
TGCGCCAGCAGCTTGGCAGTATCACAGGCTACAAGAGAGCAGTACTTC,CASSLAVSQATREQYF,TRBJ2-7,few,.,TRBV5-1
TGTGCTAGTGGTTTGGGAGGGGATACGCAGTATTTT,CASGLGGDTQYF,TRBJ2-3,few,.,TRBV12-5
TGTGCCAGCAGCTTCCCCCCCTTGAGGGGCTACACCTTC,CASSFPPLRGYTF,TRBJ1-2,.,.,TRBV7-2
TGCAGCGTTGAAAGACAGGGTGGCGAGACCCAGTACTTC,CSVERQGGETQYF,TRBJ2-5,.,TRBD1,TRBV29-1
TGTGCCCGCGGCCTGGGGGGGGGCAATCAGCCCCAGCATTTT,CARGLGGGNQPQHF,TRBJ1-5,.,.,TRBV9
TGTGCCAGCAGCGCTTTAACAGGCGGGAACACTGAAGCTTTCTTT,CASSALTGGNTEAFF,TRBJ1-1,.,.,TRBV9
TGTGCCAGCAGCCTCCGGACTAGCCATGAGCAGTTCTTC,CASSLRTSHEQFF,TRBJ2-1,.,TRBD2,TRBV7-2
TGTGCCAGCAGTTACTCCCCCCATCAGGGATATGGCTACACCTTC,CASSYSPHQGYGYTF,TRBJ1-2,.,.,TRBV6-5
TGTGCCAGCAGCGACCTCGGGGACAGCGGGTACGAGCAGTACTTC,CASSDLGDSGYEQYF,TRBJ2-7,.,.,TRBV21-1
TGTGCCAGCTCCCGGACAGGACCAGTTGAGACCCAGTACTTC,CASSRTGPVETQYF,TRBJ2-5,.,TRBD1,TRBV25-1